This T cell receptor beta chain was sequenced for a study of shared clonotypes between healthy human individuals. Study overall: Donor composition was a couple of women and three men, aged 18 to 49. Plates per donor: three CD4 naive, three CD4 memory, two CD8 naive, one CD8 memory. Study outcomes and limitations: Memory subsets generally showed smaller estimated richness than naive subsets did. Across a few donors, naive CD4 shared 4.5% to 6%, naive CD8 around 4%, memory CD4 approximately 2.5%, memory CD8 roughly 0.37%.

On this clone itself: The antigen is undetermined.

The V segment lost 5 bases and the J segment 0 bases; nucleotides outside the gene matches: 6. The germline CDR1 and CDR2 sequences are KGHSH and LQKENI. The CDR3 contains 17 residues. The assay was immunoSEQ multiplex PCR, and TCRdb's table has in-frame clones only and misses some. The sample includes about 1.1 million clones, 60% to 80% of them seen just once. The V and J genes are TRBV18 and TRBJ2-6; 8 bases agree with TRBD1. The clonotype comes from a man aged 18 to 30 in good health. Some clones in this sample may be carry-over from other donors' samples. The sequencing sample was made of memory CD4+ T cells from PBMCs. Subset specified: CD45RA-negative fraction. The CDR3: CASSSGTGNSGANVLTF. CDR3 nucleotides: TGTGCCAGCTCATCTGGGACAGGCAACTCTGGGGCCAACGTCCTGACTTTC.